This T cell receptor beta chain is from a study of blood T cell repertoires in COVID-19. About the study: Samples of COVID-19 (acute and convalescent) were obtained from the United States, Italy and Spain. From T cells, B-cell-depleted T cells, or PBMCs came the material, which was cDNA or gDNA.

Authors' analysis steps: The assay estimated nucleated cells by amplifying reference gene primers. Profiled with immunoSEQ multiplex PCR; TCRdb holds only in-frame clones, not every one. The DNA was the basis for D and trimming; V, J and clone size are from that table. Of 110,000 to 150,000 clones listed, over 70% are singletons. There are 15 residues in the CDR3. The ends were cut back, 5 bases at V and 5 bases at J, with 20 bases in the middle. Germline CDR1 is SGHRS and CDR2 is YFSETQ. The material sequenced was peripheral blood. The sequence was obtained from a woman aged 50 to 60 with acute or convalescent COVID-19. The chain joins TRBV5-1 to TRBJ2-7, with a weak D call TRBD1 (5 bases). The CDR3 bases are TGCGCCAGCAGTCCGGCTGGTCAACAGGTCGACGAGCAGTACTTC. Translating it yields CASSPAGQQVDEQYF.